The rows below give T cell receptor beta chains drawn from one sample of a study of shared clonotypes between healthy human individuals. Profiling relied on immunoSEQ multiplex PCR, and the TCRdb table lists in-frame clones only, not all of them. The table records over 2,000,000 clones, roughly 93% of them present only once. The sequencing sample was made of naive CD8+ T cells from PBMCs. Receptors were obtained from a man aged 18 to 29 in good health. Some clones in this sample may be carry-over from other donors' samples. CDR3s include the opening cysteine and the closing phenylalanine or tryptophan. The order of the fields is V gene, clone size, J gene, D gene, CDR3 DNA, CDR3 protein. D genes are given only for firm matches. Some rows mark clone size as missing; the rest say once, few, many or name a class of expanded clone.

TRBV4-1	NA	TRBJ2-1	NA	TGCGCCAGCAGCCAAGACCCGACTGGGAATGAGCAGTTCTTC	CASSQDPTGNEQFF
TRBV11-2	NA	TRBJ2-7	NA	TGTGCCAGCAGCCCCGCCGGGGCGTCCTACGAGCAGTACTTC	CASSPAGASYEQYF
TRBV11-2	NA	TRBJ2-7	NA	TGTGCCAGCAGCCGTCCTATTCAGTTTTCCTACGAGCAGTACTTC	CASSRPIQFSYEQYF
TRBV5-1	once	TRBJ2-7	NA	TGCGCCAGCAGCTTGGGGCCGGGTTCATCCCCCAGCTCCTACGAGCAGTACTTC	CASSLGPGSSPSSYEQYF
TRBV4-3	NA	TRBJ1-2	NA	TGCGCCAGCAGCCAAGAACAGGGTTTGTATGGCTACACCTTC	CASSQEQGLYGYTF
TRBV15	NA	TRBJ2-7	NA	TGTGCCACCAGCAGAGACCGGGACGGCACCTACGAGCAGTACTTC	CATSRDRDGTYEQYF
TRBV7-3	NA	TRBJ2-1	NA	TGTGCCAGCAGCTACCCCTCAGGTGATGAGCAGTTCTTC	CASSYPSGDEQFF
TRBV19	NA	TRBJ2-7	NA	TGTGCCAGTACACCCCCCGACTCCTACGAGCAGTACTTC	CASTPPDSYEQYF
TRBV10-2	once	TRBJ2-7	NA	TGCGCCAGCAAAGCGTTAGGCCCCTACGAGCAGTACTTC	CASKALGPYEQYF
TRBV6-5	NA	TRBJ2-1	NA	TGTGCCAGCAGTTACTCTCCCGGGCTAGCGTACAATGAGCAGTTCTTC	CASSYSPGLAYNEQFF
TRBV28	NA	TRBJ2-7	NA	TGTGCCAGCAGTTTTATTGGCCTGTCCGGCGAGCAGTACTTC	CASSFIGLSGEQYF
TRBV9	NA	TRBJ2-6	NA	TGTGCCAGCAGCGTCTACGGGGGCATTCGGGTCTCTGGGGCCAACGTCCTGACTTTC	CASSVYGGIRVSGANVLTF
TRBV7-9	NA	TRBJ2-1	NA	TGTGCCAGCAGCGACGCAACTAGAGGGGACGATGAGCAGTTCTTC	CASSDATRGDDEQFF
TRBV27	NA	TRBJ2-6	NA	TGTGCCAGCAGTCCTGGTGGGGCCAACGTCCTGACTTTC	CASSPGGANVLTF
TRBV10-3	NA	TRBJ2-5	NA	TGTGCCATCAGTGAGTCGTATGACCGCGCGGAGACCCAGTACTTC	CAISESYDRAETQYF
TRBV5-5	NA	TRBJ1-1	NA	TGTGCCAGCAGCTTGGGGCATCGATGGTTTCAGGGGAACACTGAAGCTTTCTTT	CASSLGHRWFQGNTEAFF
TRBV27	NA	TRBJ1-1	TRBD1	TGTGCCAGCAGTTCAGCCGGGACAGGGGGCACTGAAGCTTTCTTT	CASSSAGTGGTEAFF
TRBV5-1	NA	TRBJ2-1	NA	TGCGCCAGCGCGGGATACGACAATGAGCAGTTCTTC	CASAGYDNEQFF
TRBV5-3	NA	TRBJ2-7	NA	TGTGCCAGAAGCTGTAGAATCTACGAGCAGTACTTC	CARSCRIYEQYF
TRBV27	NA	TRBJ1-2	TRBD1	TGTGCCAGCAGGGGACAGGGGGTGATGGATGGCTACACCTTC	CASRGQGVMDGYTF
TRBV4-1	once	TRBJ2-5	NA	TGCGCCAGCAGCCAATATCAGGGGCCTGAGAAAGAGACCCAGTACTTC	CASSQYQGPEKETQYF
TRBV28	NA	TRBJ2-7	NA	TGTGCCAGCAGCTCTGGGAAGGCTGACTACGAGCAGTACTTC	CASSSGKADYEQYF
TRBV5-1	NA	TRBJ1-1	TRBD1	TGCGCCAGCAGCTTGGCTAGGACAGGGGAAACTGAAGCTTTCTTT	CASSLARTGETEAFF
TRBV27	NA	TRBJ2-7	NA	TGTGCCAGCAGTCTAGGTGGCACTTACGAGCAGTACTTC	CASSLGGTYEQYF
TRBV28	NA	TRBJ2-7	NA	TGTGCCAGCAGTCAACGAAACAGGGACTACGAGCAGTACTTC	CASSQRNRDYEQYF
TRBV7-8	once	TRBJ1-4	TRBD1	TGTGCCAGCAGCTTAGCGACAGGGCTTGCAACTAATGAAAAACTGTTTTTT	CASSLATGLATNEKLFF
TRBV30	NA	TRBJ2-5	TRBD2	TGTGCCTGGGGGTTACGGACTAGCGGGAGGGCTGGTGAGGAGACCCAGTACTTC	CAWGLRTSGRAGEETQYF
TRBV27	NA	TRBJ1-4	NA	TGTGCCAGCAGACTTCGGGTGACTAATGAAAAACTGTTTTTT	CASRLRVTNEKLFF
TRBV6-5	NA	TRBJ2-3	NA	TGTGCCACCGCCGACAGATTTTGGACAGATACGCAGTATTTT	CATADRFWTDTQYF
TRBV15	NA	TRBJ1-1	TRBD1	TGTGCCACCAGCAGACCGTGGACAGGGCAAAACACTGAAGCTTTCTTT	CATSRPWTGQNTEAFF
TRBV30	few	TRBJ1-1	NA	TGTGCCTGGAGCGTAGGGGGAACTGAAGCTTTCTTT	CAWSVGGTEAFF
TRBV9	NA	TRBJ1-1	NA	TGTGCCAGCAGCGTAATGGCGGCAGGGGAGATGGAGAATGAAGCTTTCTTT	CASSVMAAGEMENEAFF
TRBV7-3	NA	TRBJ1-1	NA	TGTGCCAGCAGCCCTTGGGGGGACACTGAAGCTTTCTTT	CASSPWGDTEAFF
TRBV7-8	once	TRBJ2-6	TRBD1	TGTGCCAGCACCTCCAGAAATCCGGGACAGGTCTCTGGGGCCAACGTCCTGACTTTC	CASTSRNPGQVSGANVLTF
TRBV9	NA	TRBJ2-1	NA	TGTGCCAGCAGCTATCCCCCTCACAATGAGCAGTTCTTC	CASSYPPHNEQFF
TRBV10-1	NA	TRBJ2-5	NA	TGCGCCAGCAGTGAGGGTGCAGGGCGGGAAGAGACCCAGTACTTC	CASSEGAGREETQYF
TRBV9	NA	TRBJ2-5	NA	TGTGCCAGCAGCAACCCAATCCCGGGTCGAGCCTCAGAGACCCAGTACTTC	CASSNPIPGRASETQYF
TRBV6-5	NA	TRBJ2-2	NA	TGTGCCTCCTCTATCGGTTTAAGGGCCACCGGGGAGCTGTTTTTT	CASSIGLRATGELFF
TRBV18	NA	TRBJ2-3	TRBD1	TGTGCCAGCTCACCCACAGGGGGAACTCGCACAGATACGCAGTATTTT	CASSPTGGTRTDTQYF
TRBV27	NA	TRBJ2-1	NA	TGTGCCAGCCGTCCCCAGGTGGGGCGAAATGAGCAGTTCTTC	CASRPQVGRNEQFF
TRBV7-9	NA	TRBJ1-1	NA	TGTGCCAGCAGCTTCGTGGCGGACCGGGCTTTCTTT	CASSFVADRAFF
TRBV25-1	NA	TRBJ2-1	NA	TGTGCCAGCAGTGCGGGGATAAGCTCCTACAATGAGCAGTTCTTC	CASSAGISSYNEQFF
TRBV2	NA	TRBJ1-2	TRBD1	TGTGCCAGCAGTGCCTTACAGGGGACCTATGGCTACACCTTC	CASSALQGTYGYTF
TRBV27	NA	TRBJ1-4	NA	TGTGCCAGCAGTTCCACAGGTGGGAATGAAAAACTGTTTTTT	CASSSTGGNEKLFF
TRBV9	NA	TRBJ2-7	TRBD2	TGTGCCAGCAGCTTGGGAGGGGCTAGCGGGAGCTACGAGCAGTACTTC	CASSLGGASGSYEQYF
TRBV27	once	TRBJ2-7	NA	TGTGCCAGCAGTGAAGGGTTGGGGTACGAGCAGTACTTC	CASSEGLGYEQYF
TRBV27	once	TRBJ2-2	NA	TGTGCCAGCAGTTTCAGCGGGGAGCTGTTTTTT	CASSFSGELFF
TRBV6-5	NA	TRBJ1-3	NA	TGTGCCAGCCTCCGGACAGCGGGGGACACCATATATTTT	CASLRTAGDTIYF
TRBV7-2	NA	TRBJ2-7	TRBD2	TGTGCCAGCAGCTCTACTCCTAGCGGGTCCTACGAGCAGTACTTC	CASSSTPSGSYEQYF
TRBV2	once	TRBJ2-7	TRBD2	TGTGCCACCGTCCGTCCGGGACTAGCGGAGATACGCTACGAGCAGTACTTC	CATVRPGLAEIRYEQYF
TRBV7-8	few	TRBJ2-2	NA	TGTGCCAGCAGCTCCCGAGGTCAGCCCACCGGGGAGCTGTTTTTT	CASSSRGQPTGELFF
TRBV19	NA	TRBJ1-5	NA	TGTGCCAGTAGTCCGCGGGGAGAGGGGTGGCATCAGCCCCAGCATTTT	CASSPRGEGWHQPQHF
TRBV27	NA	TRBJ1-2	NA	TGTGCCACCATGCCCCTCGGGGCCTATGGCTACACCTTC	CATMPLGAYGYTF
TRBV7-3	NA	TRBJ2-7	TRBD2	TGTGCCAGCAGCCCCGGACTAGCCCACGAGCAGTACTTC	CASSPGLAHEQYF
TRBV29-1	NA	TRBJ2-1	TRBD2	TGCAGCGTTGACGCCATAAGTCAAGGACTAGTGGGGGTTCGATCCTACAATGAGCAGTTCTTC	CSVDAISQGLVGVRSYNEQFF
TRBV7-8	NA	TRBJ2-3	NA	TGTGCCAGCAGCTTAGGGGTCGAGCTCGACACAGATACGCAGTATTTT	CASSLGVELDTDTQYF
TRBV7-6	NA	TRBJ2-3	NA	TGTGCCAGCAGCTTAGAGGGGACTAAGGGGGGAGATACGCAGTATTTT	CASSLEGTKGGDTQYF
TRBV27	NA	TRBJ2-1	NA	TGTGCCAGCAGTTTGGGGGAGGGGGGTGAGCAGTTCTTC	CASSLGEGGEQFF
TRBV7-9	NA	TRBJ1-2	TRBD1	TGTGCCAGCAGCGCCGGACAGGGCTATGGCTACACCTTC	CASSAGQGYGYTF
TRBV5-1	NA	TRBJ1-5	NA	TGCGCCAGCAGCTTGGGGGGTAGTAATCAGCCCCAGCATTTT	CASSLGGSNQPQHF